These 30 T cell receptor beta chains share one sample of origin, sequenced in a study of T cells in localized non-small cell lung cancer. Repertoires were generated with immunoSEQ multiplex PCR, while TCRdb's copy carries only in-frame clones and drops some. The repertoire holds around 15,000 clones, with around nine tenths as singletons. Sequencing used peripheral blood mononuclear cells, obtained before any cancer treatment. Receptors were obtained from a man aged 35-69 years with stage III lung adenocarcinoma.

The V and J genes are TRBV4-1 and TRBJ2-7; D is undetermined. The CDR3 contains 13 residues. Trimming left V 5 bases short and J 4 bases short, with 12 bases between. The germline V gene has CDR1 MGHRA and CDR2 YSYEKL. The CDR3 sequence is CASSGRLDYEQYF. Written as DNA, the CDR3 is TGCGCCAGCAGCGGGCGACTTGATTACGAGCAGTACTTC.

The V call is TRBV5-6, the J call TRBJ2-7; D is uncertain. There are 16 residues in the CDR3. V was clipped by 4 bases and J by 0 bases, with 17 bases between them. Germline CDR1 and CDR2: SGHDT and YYEEEE. CDR3 DNA sequence: TGTGCCAGCAGCCCCCACCCAGCTTCGGGCTCCTACGAGCAGTACTTC. Encoded protein: CASSPHPASGSYEQYF.

The chain uses TRBV25-1 and TRBJ1-5; possible D gene TRBD1, 5 bases. CDR3 size: 14 residues. Germline V gives CDR1 MGHDK, CDR2 SYGVNS. V was trimmed by 3 bases and J by 6 bases, leaving 12 bases between them. The CDR3 reads CASSEPWGIQPQHF. CDR3 sequence (DNA): TGTGCCAGCAGTGAGCCGTGGGGGATTCAGCCCCAGCATTTT.

This chain uses TRBV4-2 with TRBJ2-1; 7 bases are shared with TRBD2. The CDR3 is 12 residues long. Trimming took 4 bases from V and 7 from J; bases not matched to a gene: 1. Germline CDR1 and CDR2: LGHNA and YNFKEQ. The CDR3 loop is CASSLSGNEQFF. CDR3 nucleotide sequence: TGTGCCAGCAGCCTTAGCGGGAATGAGCAGTTCTTC.

The rearrangement links TRBV19 to TRBJ1-2, with TRBD1 matching 10 bases. The V and J ends lost 5 bases and 1 base, in that order; junction bases with no gene match: 4. The CDR3 covers 15 residues. In germline, CDR1 is LNHDA, CDR2 SQIVND (reference sequence). DNA of the CDR3: TGTGCCAGTAGTCGGGACAGGGGCCTTAACTATGGCTACACCTTC. Translation: CASSRDRGLNYGYTF.

The genes are TRBV9 and TRBJ1-5; TRBD1 matches at 8 bases. CDR3 length equals 15 residues. V lost 4 bases and J lost 4; bases outside the gene matches: 7. Germline CDR1 SGDLS, CDR2 YYNGEE. The CDR3 DNA follows: TGTGCCAGCAGCCCAGGGACAGGAGGTAATCAGCCCCAGCATTTT. Its protein is CASSPGTGGNQPQHF.

The table lists this clone with a count of one. The gene calls are TRBV7-2 and TRBJ1-3; no firm D call. This CDR3 is 13 amino acids long. Germline V gene lookup returns CDR1 SGHTA and CDR2 FQGNSA. The ends were cut back, 8 bases at V and 0 bases at J, with 8 bases in the middle. CDR3 sequence: CASGSSSGNTIYF. Here the CDR3 DNA reads TGTGCCAGCGGATCAAGCTCTGGAAACACCATATATTTT.

This sequence joins TRBV29-1 and TRBJ1-1, with D perhaps TRBD1 (6 bases). Trimming shortened V by 4 bases and J by 2 bases, and 17 bases separated the two germline ends. Germline values: CDR1 SQVTM, CDR2 ANQGSEA. The CDR3 spans 15 residues. In nucleotides, the CDR3 is TGCAGCGTTGTTACTCGGGGGCAACACAACACTGAAGCTTTCTTT. This translates into CSVVTRGQHNTEAFF.

The chain employs TRBV28 and TRBJ2-1, with 7 bases that match TRBD2. The CDR3 sequence is 14 residues long. V lost 4 bases, J lost 4 bases, and 4 bases stayed unmatched. Germline CDR1 MDHEN, CDR2 SYDVKM. CDR3 sequence: CASSSGGPYNEQFF. CDR3 coding DNA: TGTGCCAGCAGTTCGGGAGGCCCTTACAATGAGCAGTTCTTC.

This chain links TRBV10-2 with TRBJ2-1; D may correspond to TRBD1 or TRBD2 (5 bases each). Trimming took off 5 bases at V and 9 bases at J, with 14 bases between the two ends. CDR1 and CDR2 from the germline V gene are WSHSY and SAAADI. This CDR3 region has 13 residues. The CDR3 is CASSTGALGEQFF. The CDR3 DNA is TGCGCCAGCAGTACCGGGGCCCTCGGTGAGCAGTTCTTC.

This clone was counted only a few times. The chain employs TRBV6-5 and TRBJ2-3, with a possible D match to TRBD1 (5 bases). CDR1 is MNHEY and CDR2 is SVGAGI in the germline V gene. The CDR3 sequence is 13 residues long. Trimming removed 5 bases from V and 4 bases from J, with 10 bases in between. In DNA form, the CDR3 reads TGTGCCAGCAGTCAGGGATTTTCAGATACGCAGTATTTT. Encoded protein: CASSQGFSDTQYF.

V and J are TRBV19 and TRBJ1-4, with 7 positions matching TRBD1. The V gene's germline CDR1 is LNHDA and CDR2 SQIVND (reference sequence). The CDR3 contains 14 residues. Trimming took 5 bases from V and 5 from J; bases not matched to a gene: 5. In nucleotides, the CDR3 is TGTGCCAGTAGTCCGGGGGACAGAAATGAAAAACTGTTTTTT. Translation: CASSPGDRNEKLFF. The complete variable domain, with remaining parts taken from reference TRBV19 and TRBJ1-4, reads DGGITQSPKYLFRKEGQNVTLSCEQNLNHDAMYWYRQDPGQGLRLIYYSQIVNDFQKGDIAEGYSVSREKKESFPLTVTSAQKNPTAFYLCASSPGDRNEKLFFGSGTQLSVL.

This clone has only one observation. V and J are TRBV6-6 and TRBJ1-1; the D gene is possibly TRBD1 (6 bases). The CDR3 runs to 13 residues. CDR1 and CDR2 from the germline V gene are MNHNY and SVGAGI (reference sequence). The V gene lost 6 bases and the J gene lost 1 base, with 9 bases spanning the gap. In DNA form, the CDR3 reads TGTGCCAGCAGCTGGACAGCGAACACTGAAGCTTTCTTT. Residues: CASSWTANTEAFF.

The chain combines TRBV4-2 with TRBJ2-4; TRBD1 agrees at 12 bases. Germline V gene lookup returns CDR1 LGHNA and CDR2 YNFKEQ. This CDR3 is 18 amino acids long. V shed 7 bases, J shed 2 bases, and the junction held 12 bases outside the gene matches. CDR3 residues: CASTAGQGAGWPKNIQYF. CDR3 in DNA: TGTGCCAGCACCGCGGGACAGGGGGCTGGATGGCCCAAAAACATTCAGTACTTC.

The chain couples TRBV9 to TRBJ2-7, with TRBD2 matching over 8 bases. The CDR3 covers 12 residues. Germline lookup yields CDR1 SGDLS and CDR2 YYNGEE. Losses at the gene ends were 4 bases for V and 4 bases for J; bases not matched to a gene: 1. The CDR3 protein is CASSRGGYEQYF. The CDR3 nucleotides are TGTGCCAGCAGCCGGGGGGGGTACGAGCAGTACTTC.

This chain connects TRBV6-6 to TRBJ1-2; D remains ambiguous. Deletions cut 7 bases from V and 0 bases from J, with 3 bases between. The CDR3 has 11 residues. From germline, CDR1 is MNHNY and CDR2 SVGAGI (reference sequence). The CDR3 bases are TGTGCCAGCAATGCTAACTATGGCTACACCTTC. Amino acids: CASNANYGYTF.

The genes are TRBV6-5 and TRBJ1-1, with a tentative D call TRBD1 (5 bases). V gave up 2 bases and J gave up 3 bases, with 10 bases separating them. Germline assignment: CDR1 MNHEY and CDR2 SVGAGI. This CDR3 is built from 14 residues. CDR3 DNA sequence: TGTGCCAGCAGTTACCTAGGGGCGGACACTGAAGCTTTCTTT. This codes for CASSYLGADTEAFF.

This chain connects TRBV28 to TRBJ2-3; 10 nucleotides match TRBD2. Trimming at V came to 6 bases and at J to 7 bases, leaving 13 bases not matched to a gene. Germline V lookup: CDR1 MDHEN, CDR2 SYDVKM. This CDR3 region has 16 residues. The CDR3 region is CASSQPGAGGPNTQYF. The CDR3 region has the DNA TGTGCCAGCAGCCAGCCAGGAGCGGGAGGGCCGAATACGCAGTATTTT.

The V call is TRBV6-5, the J call TRBJ2-7; 8 nucleotides line up with TRBD1. The CDR3 has 13 residues. With 5 bases clipped from V and 4 bases from J, the junction kept 4 bases outside the gene matches. Germline V CDR1 and CDR2: MNHEY, SVGAGI. The DNA for the CDR3 is TGTGCCAGCAGTACCGGGACAGGATACGAGCAGTACTTC. It specifies CASSTGTGYEQYF.

This clone has only a few counts. J is TRBJ1-1 and V is TRBV5-1, with 8 bases identical to TRBD1. This CDR3 has 15 amino acids. Germline CDR1 is SGHRS and CDR2 is YFSETQ. Trimming took 4 bases from V and 1 from J; bases not matched to a gene: 6. CDR3 in DNA: TGCGCCAGCAGCGATGGTGGACAGGGGAACACTGAAGCTTTCTTT. It encodes CASSDGGQGNTEAFF.

The genes are TRBV28 and TRBJ2-2; D gene uncertain. Germline V CDR1 and CDR2: MDHEN, SYDVKM. The CDR3 sequence is 17 residues long. V lost 6 bases to trimming and J lost 0 bases, with 17 bases between them. CDR3 sequence reads: CASSRVTNYANTGELFF. CDR3 bases: TGTGCCAGCAGCCGGGTTACAAATTACGCGAACACCGGGGAGCTGTTTTTT.

V is TRBV4-2 and J is TRBJ1-3; D gene uncertain. Germline V gene sequence: CDR1 LGHNA, CDR2 YNFKEQ. CDR3 length: 16 residues. V shed 0 bases and J shed 0 bases, with 9 bases lying between them. CDR3 bases: TGTGCCAGCAGCCAAGATCAGCAGCTCTCTGGAAACACCATATATTTT. It specifies CASSQDQQLSGNTIYF.

For this clone: The DNA is left out, because the CDR3 cannot be placed on it with certainty; the CDR3 is given as TCRdb lists it. The chain recombines TRBV21-1 with TRBJ2-2; TRBD1, as called in the table, went unchecked against the DNA. TRBV21-1 represents a pseudogene. The CDR3 length equals 18 residues, ends included. The CDR3 region is CASSKVGTGNGNTGELFF.

The chain links TRBV7-3 to TRBJ2-2; 8 nucleotides line up with TRBD1. Trimming cost V 4 bases and J 5 bases; bases outside gene matches: 9. There are 16 residues in the CDR3. Germline V lookup: CDR1 SGHTA, CDR2 FQGTGA. CDR3 sequence (DNA): TGTGCCAGCAGCTCGATTCAGGGGGCGCAGACCGGGGAGCTGTTTTTT. This gives the protein CASSSIQGAQTGELFF. The full variable domain, rest sourced from reference TRBV7-3 and TRBJ2-2, is GAGVSQTPSNKVTEKGKYVELRCDPISGHTALYWYRQSLGQGPEFLIYFQGTGAADDSGLPNDRFFAVRPEGSVSTLKIQRTERGDSAVYLCASSSIQGAQTGELFFGEGSRLTVL.

This clone was recorded only once. The V call is TRBV28, the J call TRBJ1-2; possible D gene TRBD1, 6 bases. The CDR3 runs 12 residues. Deletions cut 5 bases from V and 5 bases from J, with 9 bases between. Germline lookup yields CDR1 MDHEN and CDR2 SYDVKM. This CDR3 is CASSDRGYGYTF. As DNA, the CDR3 is TGTGCCAGCAGTGATAGGGGGTATGGCTACACCTTC.

The rearrangement joins TRBV15 to TRBJ1-1; 11 bases align to TRBD1. CDR1 and CDR2 from the germline V gene are LNHNV and YYDKDF (reference sequence). The CDR3 sequence is 14 residues long. V lost 5 bases to trimming and J lost 4 bases; unmatched junction nucleotides: 3. In nucleotides, the CDR3 is TGTGCCACCAGCCCTGGGACAGGGGGCACTGAAGCTTTCTTT. Translating it yields CATSPGTGGTEAFF.

The chain recombines TRBV28 with TRBJ2-7; 7 nucleotides match TRBD2. Germline CDR1 reads MDHEN; CDR2 reads SYDVKM. V was clipped by 9 bases and J by 1 base; unmatched bases: 9. This CDR3 region has 14 residues. CDR3 residues: CASTSVGKSYEQYF. In DNA, the CDR3 is TGTGCCAGTACTAGCGTAGGCAAATCCTACGAGCAGTACTTC.

The chain couples TRBV6-6 to TRBJ2-1, with 9 bases fitting TRBD2. There are 15 residues in the CDR3. V lost 5 bases to trimming and J lost 1 base; unmatched junction nucleotides: 3. Germline values: CDR1 MNHNY, CDR2 SVGAGI (reference sequence). The CDR3, as DNA: TGTGCCAGCAGTACTAGCGGGTTTTCCTACAATGAGCAGTTCTTC. Translation: CASSTSGFSYNEQFF.

This chain links TRBV28 with TRBJ1-2; D possibly corresponds to TRBD1 (5 bases). This CDR3 contains 14 residues. V lost 6 bases to trimming and J lost 4 bases, with 15 bases between them. Germline CDR1 MDHEN, CDR2 SYDVKM. The DNA of the CDR3 is TGTGCCAGCAGACCTATGACAGAAATCTATGGCTACACCTTC. The encoded protein is CASRPMTEIYGYTF.

The CDR3 spells CASSPGGGNEKLFF. In nucleotides, the CDR3 is TGTGCCAGCAGCCCGGGGGGGGGCAATGAAAAACTGTTTTTT. The rearrangement links TRBV7-2 to TRBJ1-4; the D gene is possibly TRBD1 (6 bases). The CDR3 has 14 residues. V was shortened by 5 bases and J by 5 bases, with 12 bases between the two germline ends. The germline V gene has CDR1 SGHTA and CDR2 FQGNSA.